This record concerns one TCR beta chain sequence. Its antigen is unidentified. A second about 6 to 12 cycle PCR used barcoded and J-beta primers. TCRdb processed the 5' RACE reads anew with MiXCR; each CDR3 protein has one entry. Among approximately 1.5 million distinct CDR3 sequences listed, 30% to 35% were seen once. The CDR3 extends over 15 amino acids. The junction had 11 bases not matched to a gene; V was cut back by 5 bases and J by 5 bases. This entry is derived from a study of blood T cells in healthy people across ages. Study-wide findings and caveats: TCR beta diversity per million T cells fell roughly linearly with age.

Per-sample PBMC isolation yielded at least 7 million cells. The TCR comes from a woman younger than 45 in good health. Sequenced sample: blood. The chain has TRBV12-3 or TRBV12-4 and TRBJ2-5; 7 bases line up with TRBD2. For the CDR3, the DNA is TGTGCCAGCAGTCATAGCGGGTCCGGGGGGGAGACCCAGTACTTC. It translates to CASSHSGSGGETQYF.